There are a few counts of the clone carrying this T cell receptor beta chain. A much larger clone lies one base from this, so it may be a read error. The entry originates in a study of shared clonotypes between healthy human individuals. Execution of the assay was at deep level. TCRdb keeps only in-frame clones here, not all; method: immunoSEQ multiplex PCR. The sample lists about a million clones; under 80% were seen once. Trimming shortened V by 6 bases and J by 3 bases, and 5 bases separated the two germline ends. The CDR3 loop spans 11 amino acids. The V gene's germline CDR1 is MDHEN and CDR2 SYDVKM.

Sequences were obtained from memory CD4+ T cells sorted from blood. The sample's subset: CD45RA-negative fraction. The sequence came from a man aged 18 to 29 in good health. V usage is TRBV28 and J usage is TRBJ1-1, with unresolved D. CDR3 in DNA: TGTGCCAGCAGGGTGGACACTGAAGCTTTCTTT. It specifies CASRVDTEAFF.